A selection of T cell receptor beta chains follows, all from one sample in a study of CD8 T cells in Susac syndrome. MiXCR, run by TCRdb on the immunoSEQ multiplex PCR reads, gives a single entry per CDR3 protein. The table includes around 270,000 distinct CDR3 sequences, about 88% detected once. Sequenced input: CD8+ T cells from PBMCs. These TCRs come from a human donor with multiple sclerosis. Each CDR3 is given with its conserved first and last residue. The D gene is left open where the match is weak.

TRBJ2-1	TRBV6-5	TRBD2	TGTGCCAGCAGCCCTATAGCGGGAGTTTACAATGAGCAGTTCTTC	CASSPIAGVYNEQFF
TRBJ1-5	TRBV19	TRBD1	TGTGCCAGTATTGAAGGAGGGGGCCCTTATAGCAATCAGCCCCAGCATTTT	CASIEGGGPYSNQPQHF
TRBJ2-6	TRBV30	-	TGTGCCGGTTCTGGGGCCAACGTCCTGACTTTC	CAGSGANVLTF
TRBJ2-1	TRBV24-1	-	TGTGCCACCAGTGAACTCGGGACGGGAGAGAATGAGCAGTTCTTC	CATSELGTGENEQFF
TRBJ2-3	TRBV29-1	TRBD1	TGCAGCGTTTTTGAACAGGGGCGGTCAGATACGCAGTATTTT	CSVFEQGRSDTQYF
TRBJ2-5	TRBV20-1	-	TGCAGTGCTAGGGACAGACCCTTACAAGAGACCCAGTACTTC	CSARDRPLQETQYF
TRBJ1-5	TRBV4-1	TRBD1	TGCGCCAGCAGCCAAGCAGGGGGCCTTCAGCCCCAGCATTTT	CASSQAGGLQPQHF
TRBJ2-6	TRBV6-5	TRBD2	TGTGCCAGCAGTTATTCTACTAGCGGGATCTCTGGGGCCAACGTCCTGACTTTC	CASSYSTSGISGANVLTF
TRBJ2-7	TRBV11-2	TRBD1	TGTGCCAGCAGCCAAGGACAGGGGTTCGGGTACGAGCAGTACTTC	CASSQGQGFGYEQYF
TRBJ2-5	TRBV2	-	TGTGCCAGCAGTGACTATGGAGATCGGGCCTTACAAGAGACCCAGTACTTC	CASSDYGDRALQETQYF